The 9 T cell receptor beta chains listed next were all sequenced from one sample in a study of siplizumab effects on memory and regulatory T cells. The repertoire was sequenced with immunoSEQ multiplex PCR; TCRdb's copy has only in-frame clones and lacks some. The sample comprises roughly 14,000 clones, about 49% of which are singletons, and around 8.6% rests with the top ten. Antigens of these TCRs are unknown. The authors cocultured the mixed lymphocyte reaction cells at 37 degrees C for over 5 days. Sequenced material: CFSE-low (dividing) CD4+ T cells sorted from an allogeneic mixed lymphocyte reaction. The receptors shown here come from a human donor in good health; the cells came from an allogeneic mixed lymphocyte reaction.

V gene TRBV21-1 combines with J gene TRBJ2-7; the table's D gene call, TRBD1, was not cross checked with the DNA. TRBV21-1 is described as a pseudogene. The length of the CDR3 is 15 residues. CDR3 region: CASSSGDRGLYEQYF. CDR3 DNA sequence: TGTGCCAGCAGCAGCGGAGACAGGGGGCTCTACGAGCAGTACTTC.

The chain couples TRBV9 to TRBJ2-1; 7 bases align to TRBD2. The CDR3 sequence is 13 residues long. Looked up from germline, CDR1 is SGDLS and CDR2 is YYNGEE. Trimming at V came to 2 bases and at J to 10 bases, leaving 6 bases not matched to a gene. In DNA form, the CDR3 reads TGTGCCAGCAGCGTTCGACTAGCCCGCGAGCAGTTCTTC. Translated, it gives CASSVRLAREQFF. Filled out from reference TRBV9 and TRBJ2-1, the complete variable domain reads DSGVTQTPKHLITATGQRVTLRCSPRSGDLSVYWYQQSLDQGLQFLIQYYNGEERAKGNILERFSAQQFPDLHSELNLSSLELGDSALYFCASSVRLAREQFFGPGTRLTVL.

The V call is TRBV18, the J call TRBJ1-6, with D possibly being TRBD1 (5 bases). The CDR3 spans 18 residues. Between the trimmed V and J ends, which lost 3 bases and 0 bases, there was a span of 15 bases. Germline CDR1 is KGHSH and CDR2 is LQKENI. The CDR3 sequence is CASSPQGPGSSYNSPLHF. The CDR3, as DNA: TGTGCCAGCTCACCTCAGGGCCCCGGAAGCTCCTATAATTCACCCCTCCACTTT.

The chain employs TRBV21-1 and TRBJ2-7; TRBD2 was called by the table and not checked on the DNA. TRBV21-1 is a pseudogene locus. The CDR3 has 14 residues. The CDR3 loop reads CARKRILSSYEQYF. Here the CDR3 DNA reads TGTGCCAGGAAGAGGATCCTCTCATCCTACGAGCAGTACTTC.

This clone was counted once. The chain carries TRBV7-6 and TRBJ1-1, with no clear D. CDR1 and CDR2 (germline): SGHVS, FNYEAQ. V shed 5 bases and J shed 6 bases, with 13 bases lying between them. This CDR3 has 13 amino acids. In DNA form, the CDR3 reads TGTGCCAGCAGCCCCCCCCTTTCCCCTGAAGCTTTCTTT. Translating it yields CASSPPLSPEAFF.

The J gene is TRBJ2-5, the V gene TRBV2; D might be TRBD2 (6 bases). The germline V and J ends were trimmed by 2 bases and 9 bases, with 7 bases remaining between them. The CDR3 has 11 amino acids. Germline values: CDR1 SNHLY, CDR2 FYNNEI. CDR3 in amino acids: CASSELAAQYF. CDR3 nucleotides: TGTGCCAGCAGTGAATTAGCGGCCCAGTACTTC. The full variable domain, its missing parts supplied by reference TRBV2 and TRBJ2-5, is EPEVTQTPSHQVTQMGQEVILRCVPISNHLYFYWYRQILGQKVEFLVSFYNNEISEKSEIFDDQFSVERPDGSNFTLKIRSTKLEDSAMYFCASSELAAQYFGPGTRLLVL.

V is TRBV5-6 and J is TRBJ1-1; possibly TRBD1 for D (6 bases). Germline CDR1 is SGHDT and CDR2 is YYEEEE. V was shortened by 5 bases and J by 8 bases, with 16 bases between the two germline ends. The CDR3 has 13 residues. The CDR3 DNA reads TGTGCCAGCAGTCTGGTGTTGGACAGCGAAGCTTTCTTT. It encodes CASSLVLDSEAFF.

The chain recombines TRBV5-1 with TRBJ2-5; 9 bases line up with TRBD1. The germline V gene has CDR1 SGHRS and CDR2 YFSETQ. Unmatched junction bases numbered 9, after V lost 4 bases and J lost 8 bases. The CDR3 consists of 14 residues. The CDR3 region has the DNA TGCGCCAGCAGCCGGGACAGGGAGGGGGGAACCCAGTACTTC. Its translation: CASSRDREGGTQYF.

The V call is TRBV5-6, the J call TRBJ1-2; 9 bases agree with TRBD1. The germline CDR1 and CDR2 sequences are SGHDT and YYEEEE. J was trimmed by 8 bases and V by 3 bases; bases with no gene match: 8. The CDR3 contains 14 residues. CDR3: CASSYLDRGEGYTF. The DNA of the CDR3 is TGTGCCAGCAGCTATCTGGACAGGGGTGAGGGCTACACCTTC.